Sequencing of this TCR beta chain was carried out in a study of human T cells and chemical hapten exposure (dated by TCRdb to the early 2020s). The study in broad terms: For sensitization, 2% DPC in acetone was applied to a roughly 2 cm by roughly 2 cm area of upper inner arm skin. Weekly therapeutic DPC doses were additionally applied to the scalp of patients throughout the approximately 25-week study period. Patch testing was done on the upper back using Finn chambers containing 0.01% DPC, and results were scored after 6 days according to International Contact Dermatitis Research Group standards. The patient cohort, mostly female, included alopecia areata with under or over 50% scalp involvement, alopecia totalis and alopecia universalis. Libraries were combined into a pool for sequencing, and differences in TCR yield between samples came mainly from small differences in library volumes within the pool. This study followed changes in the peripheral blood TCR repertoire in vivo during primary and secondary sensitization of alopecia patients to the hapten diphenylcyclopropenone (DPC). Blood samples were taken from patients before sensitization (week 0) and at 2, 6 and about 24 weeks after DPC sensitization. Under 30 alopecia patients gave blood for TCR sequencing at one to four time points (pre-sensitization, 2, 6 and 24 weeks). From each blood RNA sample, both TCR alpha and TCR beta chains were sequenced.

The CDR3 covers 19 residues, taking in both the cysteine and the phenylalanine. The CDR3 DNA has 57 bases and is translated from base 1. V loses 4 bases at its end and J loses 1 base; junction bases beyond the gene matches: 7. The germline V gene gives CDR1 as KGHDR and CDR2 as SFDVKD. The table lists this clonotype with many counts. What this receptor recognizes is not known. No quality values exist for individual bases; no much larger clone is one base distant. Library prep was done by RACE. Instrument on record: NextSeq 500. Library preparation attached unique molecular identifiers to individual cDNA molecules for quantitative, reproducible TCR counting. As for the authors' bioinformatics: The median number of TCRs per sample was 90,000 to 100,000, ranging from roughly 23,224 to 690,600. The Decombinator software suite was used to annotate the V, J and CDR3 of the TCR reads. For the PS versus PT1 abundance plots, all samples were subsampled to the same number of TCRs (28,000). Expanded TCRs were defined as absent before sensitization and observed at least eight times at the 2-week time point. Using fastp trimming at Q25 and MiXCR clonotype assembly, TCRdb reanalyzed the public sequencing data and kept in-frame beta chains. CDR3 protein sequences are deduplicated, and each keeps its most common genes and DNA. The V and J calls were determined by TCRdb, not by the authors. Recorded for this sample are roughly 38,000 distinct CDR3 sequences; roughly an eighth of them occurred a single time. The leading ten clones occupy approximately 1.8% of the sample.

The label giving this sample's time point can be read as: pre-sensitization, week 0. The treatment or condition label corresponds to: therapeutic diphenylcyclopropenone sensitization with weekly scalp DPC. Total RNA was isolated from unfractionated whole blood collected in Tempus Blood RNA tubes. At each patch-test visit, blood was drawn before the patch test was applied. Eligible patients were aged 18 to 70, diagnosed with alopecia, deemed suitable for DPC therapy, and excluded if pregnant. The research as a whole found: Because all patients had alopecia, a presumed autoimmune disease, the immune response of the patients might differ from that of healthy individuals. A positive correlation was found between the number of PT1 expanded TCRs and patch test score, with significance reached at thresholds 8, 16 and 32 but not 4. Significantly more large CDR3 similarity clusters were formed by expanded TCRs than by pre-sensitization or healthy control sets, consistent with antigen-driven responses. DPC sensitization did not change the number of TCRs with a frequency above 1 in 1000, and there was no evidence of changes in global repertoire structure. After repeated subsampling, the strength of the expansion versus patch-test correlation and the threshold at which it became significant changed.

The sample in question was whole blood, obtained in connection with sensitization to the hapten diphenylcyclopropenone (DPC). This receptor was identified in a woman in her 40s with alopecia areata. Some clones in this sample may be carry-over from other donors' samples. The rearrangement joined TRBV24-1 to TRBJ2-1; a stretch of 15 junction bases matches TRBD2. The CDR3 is CATSDPGTSGRTSYNEQFF. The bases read TGTGCCACCAGTGACCCCGGGACTAGCGGGAGGACGTCCTACAATGAGCAGTTCTTC.